This T cell receptor (beta chain) was identified during a study of OX40 agonist ivuxolimab in advanced cancers. Whole-study findings and limits: At 0.1 to 3.0 mg/kg, clonal expansion of CD4+ and CD8+ blood T cells had occurred by week 6. Averaged across samples, CD8+ T cells carried more expanded clones than CD4+ did.

Libraries were prepared by immunoSEQ multiplex PCR; TCRdb keeps only in-frame clonotypes and omits some of them. The sample shows 44,000 or so clones, approximately 91% of them seen only once. Blood specimens came from baseline, cycle 4 day 1, and cycle 7 day 1. V lost 6 bases and J 2 bases, leaving 18 bases between the germline ends. The CDR3 consists of 15 residues. The V gene's germline CDR1 is GTSNPN and CDR2 SVGIG (reference sequence). Worth noting for this clone: Antigen: not known.

J is TRBJ2-3 and V is TRBV30; maybe TRBD1 (6 bases). This specimen was CD4+ or CD8+ T cells sorted from blood, taken in a trial of the OX40 agonist ivuxolimab. This clonotype was obtained from an adult with an advanced solid tumor such as melanoma, head and neck, liver or kidney cancer. This chain's CDR3 is CACQYDGQSTDTQYF. The CDR3 DNA reads TGTGCCTGTCAGTATGATGGACAGTCCACAGATACGCAGTATTTT. Variable domain in full (rest from reference TRBV30 and TRBJ2-3): SQTIHQWPATLVQPVGSPLSLECTVEGTSNPNLYWYRQAAGRGLQLLFYSVGIGQISSEVPQNLSASRPQDRQFILSSKKLLLSDSGFYLCACQYDGQSTDTQYFGPGTRLTVL.